The 10 T cell receptor beta chains listed next were all sequenced from one sample in a study of cytomegalovirus exposure and HLA in healthy donors. PCR involved 60 Vbeta and 13 Jbeta primers. Sequencing was performed with immunoSEQ multiplex PCR; in TCRdb, only in-frame clones are kept and a portion is missing. Among about 170,000 clones, 80% to 90% were seen once, and the ten largest hold roughly 4.9%. The sequenced material came from PBMCs. These receptor sequences come from a woman under 30 in good health and CMV-seropositive.

This clone was detected a few times. V gene TRBV19 combines with J gene TRBJ2-5; 8 bases fit TRBD2. The CDR3 contains 16 residues. V lost 3 bases and J lost 4; bases outside the gene matches: 10. Per germline, CDR1 LNHDA and CDR2 SQIVND (reference sequence). In DNA, the CDR3 is TGTGCCAGTAGTATCTCGGCGGGGGGCCCCCCAGAGACCCAGTACTTC. Its translation is CASSISAGGPPETQYF.

The chain joins TRBV5-6 to TRBJ2-7; a weak D match, TRBD1 (5 bases). This CDR3 spans 13 amino acids. V lost 3 bases, J lost 0 bases, and 7 bases lay in between. Germline V gene data show CDR1 as SGHDT and CDR2 as YYEEEE. CDR3: CASSSDSSYEQYF. For the CDR3, the DNA is TGTGCCAGCAGCTCCGACAGCTCCTACGAGCAGTACTTC.

The rearrangement links TRBV6-1 to TRBJ1-5, with unresolved D. This CDR3 region has 14 residues. V was cut by 9 bases and J by 11 bases, with 23 bases left in between. CDR1 and CDR2 from the germline V gene are MNHNS and SASEGT. The CDR3 loop is CASTGGWRLRAQHF. Here the CDR3 DNA reads TGTGCCAGTACGGGAGGTTGGCGACTTAGGGCCCAGCATTTT.

Worth noting for this clone: Other nucleotide sequences in the sample specify the same CDR3. The chain employs TRBV29-1 and TRBJ1-1, with D unresolved. Germline lookup yields CDR1 SQVTM and CDR2 ANQGSEA. This CDR3 is built from 11 residues. V dropped 3 bases and J dropped 4 bases, with 6 bases sitting between them. CDR3: CSVDRGTEAFF. The CDR3 coding sequence is TGCAGCGTTGATCGAGGCACTGAAGCTTTCTTT.

The count of this clone is one. The rearrangement uses TRBV2 and TRBJ1-5; tentative D call: TRBD1 (5 bases). The CDR3 has 14 amino acids. The germline V gene has CDR1 SNHLY and CDR2 FYNNEI. Trimming removed 2 bases at V and 2 bases at J, with 7 bases between. The CDR3 reads CASSEQGGNQPQHF. For the CDR3, the DNA is TGTGCCAGCAGTGAACAGGGTGGCAATCAGCCCCAGCATTTT.

The V and J genes are TRBV27 and TRBJ2-5, with D possibly matching TRBD1 (7 bases). Germline V lookup: CDR1 MNHEY, CDR2 SMNVEV (reference sequence). V dropped 5 bases and J dropped 4 bases, with 14 bases sitting between them. CDR3 length equals 14 residues. The CDR3 nucleotides read TGTGCCAGCAGTCCAAGGGGGCGGGGAGAGACCCAGTACTTC. This gives the protein CASSPRGRGETQYF.

The chain combines TRBV28 with TRBJ1-2, with TRBD1 matching 7 bases. CDR3 size: 14 residues. J lost 6 bases, V lost 6 bases, and 10 bases had no gene match. The V gene's germline CDR1 is MDHEN and CDR2 SYDVKM. Here the CDR3 DNA reads TGTGCCAGCAGCCGGGTCAGGGGGTGGAATGGCTACACCTTC. Translated, it gives CASSRVRGWNGYTF.

This clone was observed a single time. The chain carries TRBV15 and TRBJ2-7; maybe TRBD1 (6 bases). Germline V gene data show CDR1 as LNHNV and CDR2 as YYDKDF (reference sequence). This CDR3 spans 17 amino acids. The ends were cut back, 1 base at V and 6 bases at J, with 22 bases in the middle. The CDR3 DNA reads as TGTGCCACCAGCAGAGGGCCCCACCAAGTCAGGGGTGGCGAGCAGTACTTC. This encodes CATSRGPHQVRGGEQYF.

This sequence joins TRBV7-9 and TRBJ2-3; D might be TRBD2 (6 bases). V was clipped by 2 bases and J by 10 bases, with 16 bases between them. The CDR3 has 14 residues. Germline V gene sequence: CDR1 SEHNR, CDR2 FQNEAQ (reference sequence). CDR3 sequence: CASSLITPGGSQYF. The CDR3, as DNA: TGTGCCAGCAGCTTAATAACCCCCGGGGGTTCGCAGTATTTT.

The chain employs TRBV5-4 and TRBJ2-2; 7 bases map to TRBD1. Germline-derived CDR1 and CDR2 are SGHNT and YYREEE (reference sequence). There are 16 residues in the CDR3. Trimming at V came to 4 bases and at J to 0 bases, leaving 6 bases not matched to a gene. Written as DNA, the CDR3 is TGTGCCAGCAGCAAACGACAGGGCCCGAACACCGGGGAGCTGTTTTTT. Translation: CASSKRQGPNTGELFF. The entire variable domain, with the rest obtained from reference TRBV5-4 and TRBJ2-2, is as follows: ETGVTQSPTHLIKTRGQQVTLRCSSQSGHNTVSWYQQALGQGPQFIFQYYREEENGRGNFPPRFSGLQFPNYSSELNVNALELDDSALYLCASSKRQGPNTGELFFGEGSRLTVL.